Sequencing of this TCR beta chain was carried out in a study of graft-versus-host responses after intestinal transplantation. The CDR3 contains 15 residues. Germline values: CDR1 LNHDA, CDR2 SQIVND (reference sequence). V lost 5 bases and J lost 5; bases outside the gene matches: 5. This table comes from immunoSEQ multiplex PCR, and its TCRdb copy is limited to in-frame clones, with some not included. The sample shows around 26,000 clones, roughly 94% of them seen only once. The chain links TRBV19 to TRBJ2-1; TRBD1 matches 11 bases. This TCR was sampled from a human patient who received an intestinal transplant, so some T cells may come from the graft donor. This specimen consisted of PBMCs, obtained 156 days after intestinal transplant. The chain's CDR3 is CASSWTGGEHNEQFF. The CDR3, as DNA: TGTGCCAGTAGTTGGACAGGGGGCGAGCACAATGAGCAGTTCTTC.